This TCR beta chain is from a study of T cells in Graves' hyperthyroidism and ophthalmopathy. TCR beta CDR3 region amplification was performed from RNA transcripts. HTBI primers were used for first-round RT-PCR of the TCR CDR3. MiXCR, run by TCRdb on the multiplex PCR reads, gives a single entry per CDR3 protein. The table includes some 370,000 distinct CDR3 sequences, about a sixth detected once. V lost 3 bases and J lost 0; bases outside the gene matches: 7. Germline loops: CDR1 GTSNPN, CDR2 SVGIG (reference sequence). This CDR3 has 15 residues. Uncontrolled infection, other autoimmune disease, pregnancy or lactation barred patients from enrollment. This clonotype appeared many times.

This chain joins TRBV30 and TRBJ1-1; 7 bases fit TRBD1. The receptor was isolated from a woman in her 30s with Graves' hyperthyroidism that later progressed to Graves' ophthalmopathy. The sample was blood. CDR3 residues: CAWRRSGTVNTEAFF. The CDR3 DNA reads as TGTGCCTGGAGACGATCCGGGACAGTGAACACTGAAGCTTTCTTT.